Reported below is one T cell receptor (beta chain). There is no known antigen for this receptor. No per-base quality is available; no much larger clone lies one base away. The data belong to a study of OX40 agonist ivuxolimab in advanced cancers. With respect to the entire study: Ivuxolimab was an agonistic, fully human IgG2 monoclonal antibody directed against OX40 (CD134), a costimulatory receptor. The paper covers the monotherapy dose-escalation part of the phase I ivuxolimab trial, which included N ≈ 50 patients. Patients were allowed to have had prior anti-PD-1, anti-PD-L1 or anti-CTLA-4 therapy, and approximately 40% of the dose-escalation patients had previously received checkpoint inhibitors. Partial responses occurred in three dose-escalation patients, of whom one had hepatocellular carcinoma and two had cutaneous melanoma. Among the roughly 50 dose-escalation patients, around 20 had hepatocellular carcinoma, about 15 melanoma, 9 renal cell carcinoma and 9 head and neck cancer. A male proportion of roughly 80% and a mean age of around 60 years, ranging from 23 to 79, were recorded for the dose-escalation cohort. Intravenous ivuxolimab was administered to patients every 2 weeks at six dose levels: 0.01, 0.1, 0.3, 1.5, 3 and 10 mg/kg. The point of sequencing TCRbeta in the periphery was to test whether ivuxolimab changed TCR sequence diversity and drove clonal T-cell expansion. Results and caveats for the whole study, not just this receptor: Low levels of normalized T-cell clonal expansion were also shown by some nonresponding patients. After ivuxolimab, CD8+ T cells had more expanded clones than CD4+ T cells on average. At doses of 0.1 to 3.0 mg/kg, clonal expansion of both CD4+ and CD8+ blood T cells was observed from baseline to week 6. Antigen specificity was not determined for the clonally expanded peripheral T cells. In the 0.1-3.0 mg/kg groups, partial responders were among the patients with the lowest normalized peripheral clonal expansion, particularly in CD8+ T cells.

Genomic DNA was isolated from the sorted cells so that the TCRbeta CDR3 region could be sequenced. The immunoSEQ Assay was used to sequence the TCRbeta CDR3 regions. This immuneACCESS table, as held by TCRdb, lists in-frame sequences with V and J called but not all clones. Of the missing ones, under half trace to an unresolved V gene in checked studies; the others have no known cause. The table for this sample lists over 75,000 clones; under 95% of them were counted only once. The biggest ten clones account for under 0.35% of the sample. The CDR3 contains 15 residues, cysteine and phenylalanine counted. Only the CDR3 portion is preserved as DNA: 45 bases, with reading frame beginning at the first base. Trimming takes 0 bases from V and 6 bases from J, and the germline ends sit 15 bases apart. From a lookup of the germline V gene, CDR1 and CDR2 are KGHSH and LQKENI. Patients with a history of autoimmune disease or receiving systemic immunosuppression were excluded from the trial. In every dose cohort, peripheral blood was drawn for TCR sequencing at baseline, cycle 4 day 1, and cycle 7 day 1. Samples came from an open-label, multicenter, first-in-human phase I dose-escalation trial of ivuxolimab. Adults with locally advanced or metastatic melanoma, renal cell, hepatocellular, or head and neck squamous cell carcinoma were enrolled in the trial. Before TCR sequencing, CD4+ T cells and CD8+ T cells from peripheral blood were sorted into separate populations.

Sequencing was performed on CD4+ or CD8+ T cells sorted from blood, taken in a trial of the OX40 agonist ivuxolimab. The receptor was isolated from an adult with an advanced solid tumor such as melanoma, head and neck, liver or kidney cancer. The V gene is TRBV18 and the J gene is TRBJ2-7; a tentative D match to TRBD1 spans 5 bases. The sequenced DNA is TGTGCCAGCTCACCACCCCTGGCAGGGTCGGGCGAGCAGTACTTC. This codes for CASSPPLAGSGEQYF.